The source of this T cell receptor (beta chain) is a study of cytomegalovirus exposure and HLA in healthy donors. Study results and limitations: Researchers reportedly found TCR beta sequences accurately predicted most subjects' HLA-A and HLA-B alleles.

The PCR employed 60 Vbeta primers together with 13 Jbeta primers. Repertoires were generated with immunoSEQ multiplex PCR, while TCRdb's copy carries only in-frame clones and drops some. The sample records around 130,000 clones, about 80% being singletons. The V and J ends lost 6 bases and 1 base, in that order; junction bases with no gene match: 20. The germline V gene has CDR1 MNHEY and CDR2 SMNVEV (reference sequence). This CDR3 is built from 20 residues. As concerns this clone: Its target is unknown.

The gene calls are TRBV27 and TRBJ2-7; 11 bases agree with TRBD2. The TCR was taken from a woman aged 40 to 50 in good health and CMV-seronegative. Sequenced: PBMCs. This CDR3 reads CASSPPLDRSTSGSSYEQYF. The CDR3 region has the DNA TGTGCCAGCAGCCCTCCCCTGGACAGGTCAACTAGCGGGAGTTCCTACGAGCAGTACTTC.